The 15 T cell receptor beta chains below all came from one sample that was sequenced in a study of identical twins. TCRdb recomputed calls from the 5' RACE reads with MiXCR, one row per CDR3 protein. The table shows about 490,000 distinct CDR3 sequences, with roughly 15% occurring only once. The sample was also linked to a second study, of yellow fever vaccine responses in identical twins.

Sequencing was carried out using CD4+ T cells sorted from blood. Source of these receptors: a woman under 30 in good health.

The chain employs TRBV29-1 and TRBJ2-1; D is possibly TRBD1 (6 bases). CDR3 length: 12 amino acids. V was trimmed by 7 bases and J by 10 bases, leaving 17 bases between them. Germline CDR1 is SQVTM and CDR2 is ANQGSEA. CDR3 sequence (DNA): TGCAGCGCCGGTCGACAGGTCCCCGAGCAGTTCTTC. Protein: CSAGRQVPEQFF.

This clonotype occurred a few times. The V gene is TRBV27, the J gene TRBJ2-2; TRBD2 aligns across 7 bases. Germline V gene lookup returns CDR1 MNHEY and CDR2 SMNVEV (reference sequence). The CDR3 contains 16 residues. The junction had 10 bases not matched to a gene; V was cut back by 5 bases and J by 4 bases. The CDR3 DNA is TGTGCCAGCAGTCCTAAAGCGGGGCCTTTCACCGGGGAGCTGTTTTTT. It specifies CASSPKAGPFTGELFF.

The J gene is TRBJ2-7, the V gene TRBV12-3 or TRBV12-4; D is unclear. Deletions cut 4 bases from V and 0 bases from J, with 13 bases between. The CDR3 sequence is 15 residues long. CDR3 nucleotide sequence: TGTGCCAGCAGTTCGTCGGTCAGGCGCTCCTACGAGCAGTACGTC. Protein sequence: CASSSSVRRSYEQYV.

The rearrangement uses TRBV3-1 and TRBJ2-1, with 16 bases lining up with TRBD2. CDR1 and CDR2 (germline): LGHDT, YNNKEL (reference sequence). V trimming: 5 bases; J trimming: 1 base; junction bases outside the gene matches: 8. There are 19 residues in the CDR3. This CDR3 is CASSGPGLAGGRSYNEQFF. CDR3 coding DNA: TGTGCCAGCAGCGGGCCGGGACTAGCGGGGGGGCGGTCCTACAATGAGCAGTTCTTC.

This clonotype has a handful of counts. The CDR3 loop is CASSFQGGETQYF. CDR3 nucleotides: TGTGCCAGCAGCTTTCAGGGGGGCGAGACCCAGTACTTC. V gene TRBV11-3 combines with J gene TRBJ2-5; D may be TRBD1 (7 bases). The CDR3 is made up of 13 amino acids. From germline, CDR1 is SGHNT and CDR2 YENEEA. V was clipped by 3 bases and J by 5 bases, with 10 bases between them.

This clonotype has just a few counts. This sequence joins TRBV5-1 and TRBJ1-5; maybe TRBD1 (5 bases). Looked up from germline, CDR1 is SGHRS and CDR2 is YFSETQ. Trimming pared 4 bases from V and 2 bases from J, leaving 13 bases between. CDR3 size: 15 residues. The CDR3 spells CASSPGGGRNQPQHF. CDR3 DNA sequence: TGCGCCAGCAGCCCCGGGGGGGGTCGCAATCAGCCCCAGCATTTT.

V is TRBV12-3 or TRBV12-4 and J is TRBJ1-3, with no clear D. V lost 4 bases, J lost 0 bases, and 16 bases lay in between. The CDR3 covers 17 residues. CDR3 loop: CASSSARQPFSGNTIYF. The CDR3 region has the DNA TGTGCCAGCAGTTCTGCTCGGCAGCCCTTCTCTGGAAACACCATATATTTT.

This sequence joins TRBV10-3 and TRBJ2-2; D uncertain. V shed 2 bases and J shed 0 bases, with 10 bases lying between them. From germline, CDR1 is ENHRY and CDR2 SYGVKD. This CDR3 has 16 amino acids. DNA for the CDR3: TGTGCCATCAGTGAGACCAGCCCTACGAACACCGGGGAGCTGTTTTTT. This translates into CAISETSPTNTGELFF.

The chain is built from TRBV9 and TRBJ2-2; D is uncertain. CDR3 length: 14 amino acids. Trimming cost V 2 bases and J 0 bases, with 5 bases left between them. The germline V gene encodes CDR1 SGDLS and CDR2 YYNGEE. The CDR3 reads CASSVNPNTGELFF. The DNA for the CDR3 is TGTGCCAGCAGCGTGAACCCGAACACCGGGGAGCTGTTTTTT.

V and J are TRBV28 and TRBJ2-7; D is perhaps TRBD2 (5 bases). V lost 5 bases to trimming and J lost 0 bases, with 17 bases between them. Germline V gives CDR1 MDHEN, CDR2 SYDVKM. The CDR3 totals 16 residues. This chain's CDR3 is CASSPHRGSSSYEQYF. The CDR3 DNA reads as TGTGCCAGCAGTCCGCACCGAGGGTCTAGCTCCTACGAGCAGTACTTC.

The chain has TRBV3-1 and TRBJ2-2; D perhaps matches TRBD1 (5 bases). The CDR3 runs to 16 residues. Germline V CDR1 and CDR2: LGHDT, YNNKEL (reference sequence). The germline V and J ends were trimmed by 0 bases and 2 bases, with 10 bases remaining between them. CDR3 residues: CASSQDPDRNTGELFF. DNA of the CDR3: TGTGCCAGCAGCCAAGACCCTGACAGAAACACCGGGGAGCTGTTTTTT.

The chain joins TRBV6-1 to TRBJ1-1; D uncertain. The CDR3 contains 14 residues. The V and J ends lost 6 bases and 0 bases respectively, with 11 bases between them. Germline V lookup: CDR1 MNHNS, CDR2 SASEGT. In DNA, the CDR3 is TGTGCCAGCAGGCAGAGCAATATGAACACTGAAGCTTTCTTT. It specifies CASRQSNMNTEAFF.

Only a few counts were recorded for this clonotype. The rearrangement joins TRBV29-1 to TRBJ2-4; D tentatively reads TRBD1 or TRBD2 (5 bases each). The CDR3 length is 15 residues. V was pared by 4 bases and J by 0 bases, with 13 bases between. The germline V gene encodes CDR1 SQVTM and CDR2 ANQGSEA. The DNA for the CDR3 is TGCAGCGTTGGAACTACAGGACTAGCCAAAAACATTCAGTACTTC. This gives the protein CSVGTTGLAKNIQYF.

CDR3 amino acids: CSASRGTQETQYF. The CDR3 nucleotides are TGCAGTGCTAGTCGGGGCACTCAAGAGACCCAGTACTTC. This rearrangement joins TRBV20-1 to TRBJ2-5; tentatively, D is TRBD1 or TRBD2 (5 bases each). The germline V and J ends were trimmed by 3 bases and 2 bases, with 10 bases remaining between them. In germline, CDR1 is DFQATT, CDR2 SNEGSKA (reference sequence). The CDR3 covers 13 residues.

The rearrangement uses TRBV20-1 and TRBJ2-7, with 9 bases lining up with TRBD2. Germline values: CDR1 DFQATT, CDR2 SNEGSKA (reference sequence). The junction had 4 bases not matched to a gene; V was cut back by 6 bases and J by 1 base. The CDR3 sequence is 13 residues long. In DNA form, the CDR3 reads TGCAGTGCCGACCTAGCGGGGTCCTACGAGCAGTACTTC. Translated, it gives CSADLAGSYEQYF.